This T cell receptor beta chain stems from a study of technical replicates of blood from a handful of donors. Libraries were prepared by immunoSEQ multiplex PCR; TCRdb keeps only in-frame clonotypes and omits some of them. The table includes about 88,000 clones, just under 95% detected once. This CDR3 has 15 residues. V lost 1 base to trimming and J lost 9 bases, with 13 bases between them. From germline, CDR1 is KGHSH and CDR2 LQKENI. This rearrangement joins TRBV18 to TRBJ1-6, with D perhaps TRBD1 (6 bases). Material for sequencing was T cells isolated from PBMCs. The TCR sequence derives from a human donor in good health. The CDR3 region is CASSPLDRFPSPLHF. The DNA for the CDR3 is TGTGCCAGCTCACCACTCGACAGGTTTCCTTCACCCCTCCACTTT.